This T cell receptor (beta chain) was identified in a study of blood T cell repertoires in COVID-19. Across the whole study: The study drew acute and convalescent COVID-19 samples from the United States, Italy and Spain.

Original handling: Amplification of reference gene primers provided the estimated nucleated cell counts. Here immunoSEQ multiplex PCR was the method, and the copy in TCRdb shows in-frame clones only, minus some. That table gives V, J and clone size, and the DNA gave D and trimming. The sample lists over 150,000 clones, 80% to 90% occurring once. The sequence came from a woman between 18 and 30 years old who had recovered from COVID-19. What was sequenced was peripheral blood.

Written as DNA, the CDR3 is TGTGCCACCAGTGCGGGGGAGACCCAGTACTTC. Protein product: CATSAGETQYF. This rearrangement joins TRBV24-1 to TRBJ2-5; tentative D call: TRBD2 (5 bases). The ends were cut back, 5 bases at V and 5 bases at J, with 5 bases in the middle. Germline CDR1 KGHDR, CDR2 SFDVKD. The CDR3 is 11 residues long.